These T cell receptor beta chains were read from a single sample in a study of control samples from healthy donors and cancer patients. Produced via immunoSEQ multiplex PCR; TCRdb's table is partial and in-frame only. This sample carries about 180,000 clones, approximately 90% of them seen once, and the ten largest clones take 1.2% to 1.5%. Sequenced input: blood. These receptor sequences come from a young man in good health. The CDR3 runs from the conserved cysteine through the conserved F or W. Fields, in order: J gene, clone size, V gene, D gene, CDR3 DNA, CDR3 protein. The D gene is left open where the match is weak. Clone size is shown for a subset of rows, as once, few, many or a class of expanded clone.

TRBJ1-4 NA TRBV19 NA TGTGCCAGTAGTATAGGAGTGGGGCATTTTGAAAAACTGTTTTTT CASSIGVGHFEKLFF
TRBJ2-5 NA TRBV18 NA TGTGCCAGCTCACCAATAGGAGAGACCCAGTACTTC CASSPIGETQYF
TRBJ1-2 NA TRBV12-3/TRBV12-4 NA TGTGCCAGCGGGCCCCCAGGGTACTATGGCTACACCTTC CASGPPGYYGYTF
TRBJ1-1 few TRBV11-2 TRBD1 TGTGCCAGCAGCTTAGCCAGACAGGGGATGATGAACACTGAAGCTTTCTTT CASSLARQGMMNTEAFF
TRBJ1-2 NA TRBV6-2/TRBV6-3 NA TGTGCCAGCAGTCATCAGGGGAACTATGGCTACACCTTC CASSHQGNYGYTF
TRBJ1-6 NA TRBV6-6 TRBD1 TGTGCCAGCAGTCTATTACCAGGACAGGGAGCGTCCTATAATTCACCCCTCCACTTT CASSLLPGQGASYNSPLHF
TRBJ2-3 NA TRBV14 TRBD2 TGTGCCAGCAGCCACCCAGCGGGAGTCTCAGATACGCAGTATTTT CASSHPAGVSDTQYF
TRBJ2-3 NA TRBV10-3 TRBD2 TGTGCCATCAGTGAGTCCGACCTAGCGGGGGCGGCAGATACGCAGTATTTT CAISESDLAGAADTQYF
TRBJ1-4 NA TRBV30 NA TGTGCCTGGAGTCGGAGTACGGGGCCTAATGAAAAACTGTTTTTT CAWSRSTGPNEKLFF
TRBJ1-4 NA TRBV5-1 NA TGCGCCAGCAGCACCGAACCACAGGGCACTAATGAAAAACTGTTTTTT CASSTEPQGTNEKLFF
TRBJ1-2 NA TRBV12-3/TRBV12-4 NA TGTGCCAGCAGTCCAAGCCAGTGGGTTGGCTACACCTTC CASSPSQWVGYTF
TRBJ1-3 NA TRBV10-3 NA TGTGCCATCAGTGATGGGGGCACCTCTGGAAACACCATATATTTT CAISDGGTSGNTIYF
TRBJ2-7 NA TRBV11-2 NA TGTGCCAGCAGCTTGAGGACCTATGGGAACCCCAAGGGGCAGTACTTC CASSLRTYGNPKGQYF
TRBJ2-1 NA TRBV9 NA TGTGCCAGCCCGGAGGGACGCGAGCCCACGAAGAGCTCCTACAATGAGCAGTTCTTC CASPEGREPTKSSYNEQFF
TRBJ1-1 NA TRBV6-5 NA TGTGCCAGCAGACAGGGAGGTTGGAGCACTGAAGCTTTCTTT CASRQGGWSTEAFF
TRBJ1-1 NA TRBV7-2 TRBD1 TGTGCCAGCAGCCTGGGACAGGGCCGGGCTGAAGCTTTCTTT CASSLGQGRAEAFF
TRBJ2-7 NA TRBV18 NA TGTGCCAGCTCCACCCGGGACTTTTACGAGCAGTACTTC CASSTRDFYEQYF
TRBJ1-2 NA TRBV3-1/TRBV3-2 TRBD1 TGTGCCAGCAGCCGCCTGGGGGACAGGGTACTAGGTGGCTACACCTTC CASSRLGDRVLGGYTF
TRBJ1-3 NA TRBV2 NA TGTGCCAGCAGTATCAGGACAAGGACTTCTGGAAACACCATATATTTT CASSIRTRTSGNTIYF
TRBJ2-7 NA TRBV11-3 TRBD2 TGTGCCAGCAGCCCAGGGACTAGCGGGGGTACCTACGAGCAGTACTTC CASSPGTSGGTYEQYF
TRBJ2-1 NA TRBV18 TRBD1 TGTGCCAGCTCACCGCAGGCAGGGGGCACCTACAATGAGCAGTTCTTC CASSPQAGGTYNEQFF
TRBJ1-1 NA TRBV7-9 NA TGTGCCAGCAGCCGTAACAGGTCTCCCGTGAACACTGAAGCTTTCTTT CASSRNRSPVNTEAFF
TRBJ1-5 NA TRBV27 NA TGTGCCAGCAGTTTTGTCGCAGGGTTCGGGCAGCCCCAGCATTTT CASSFVAGFGQPQHF
TRBJ2-5 NA TRBV19 NA TGTGCCAGTAGTTCAGGGGGAGGGGGCCAGGAGACCCAGTACTTC CASSSGGGGQETQYF
TRBJ2-4 NA TRBV28 TRBD1 TGTGCCAGCAGTCCGGGACAGGAAAACATTCAGTACTTC CASSPGQENIQYF
TRBJ2-3 NA TRBV14 NA TGTGCCAGCAGCCAAGAGAGGGACACAGATACGCAGTATTTT CASSQERDTDTQYF
TRBJ2-1 once TRBV11-2 TRBD1 TGTGCCAGCAGCTTAGTTCAGACAGGGTCCAATGAGCAGTTCTTC CASSLVQTGSNEQFF
TRBJ2-1 once TRBV28 TRBD2 TGTGCCAGCAGTTTACTAGCGGGGGAATACAATGAGCAGTTCTTC CASSLLAGEYNEQFF
TRBJ2-1 NA TRBV12-2 NA TGTGCAAGTCGCCGCAGGACTAGCGGGAGCAATGAGCAGTTCTTC CASRRRTSGSNEQFF
TRBJ2-5 NA TRBV14 NA TGTGCCAGCAGTTTTACTGGGGAGACCCAGTACTTC CASSFTGETQYF
TRBJ1-5 NA TRBV7-6 TRBD1 TGTGCCAGCAGCCTGGGGACAGGGGGAAGCAATCAGCCCCAGCATTTT CASSLGTGGSNQPQHF
TRBJ2-4 NA TRBV5-1 NA TGCGCCAGCAGCCCCCGAGGGGGGGCTGCCAAAAACATTCAGTACTTC CASSPRGGAAKNIQYF
TRBJ2-1 once TRBV12-3/TRBV12-4 NA TGTGCCAGCAGTCGGGGCGGCAATGAGCAGTTCTTC CASSRGGNEQFF
TRBJ2-7 NA TRBV25-1 NA TGTGCCAGCATAGGGGCCTCCTACGAGCAGTACTTC CASIGASYEQYF
TRBJ1-3 once TRBV29-1 TRBD1 TGCAGCGTTGAAGCCGGGACAGGAGCCTTCGGAAACACCATATATTTT CSVEAGTGAFGNTIYF
TRBJ1-5 NA TRBV10-3 NA TGTGCCATCAGTGAGAGGAGAGAGGGAAATCAGCCCCAGCATTTT CAISERREGNQPQHF
TRBJ2-4 NA TRBV6-6 NA TGTGCCAGCATGCCTGGGGGAACCAAAAACATTCAGTACTTC CASMPGGTKNIQYF
TRBJ1-2 NA TRBV6-5 NA TGTGCCAGCACGGAAAGGGTCTATGGCTACACCTTC CASTERVYGYTF
TRBJ1-1 NA TRBV6-5 NA TGTGCCAGCACCAGGGCCCAGGCGGCCACTGAAGCTTTCTTT CASTRAQAATEAFF
TRBJ1-3 NA TRBV28 NA TGTGCCAGCAGTTTTGGTCCAGGGGCCGGAAACACCATATATTTT CASSFGPGAGNTIYF
TRBJ2-7 NA TRBV30 NA TGTGCCTGGAGTTCGAGTAGGGACGAGCAGTACTTC CAWSSSRDEQYF
TRBJ1-5 NA TRBV2 NA TGTGCCAGCAGTGAAGGGAAGGGGAGTCAGCCCCAGCATTTT CASSEGKGSQPQHF
TRBJ2-2 NA TRBV30 NA TGTGCCTGGAGTCCCGGTTACGGGGAGCTGTTTTTT CAWSPGYGELFF
TRBJ1-1 NA TRBV19 TRBD1 TGTGCCAGTAGTCATCAGGGGGCGCCGACTGAAGCTTTCTTT CASSHQGAPTEAFF
TRBJ1-1 NA TRBV12-3/TRBV12-4 NA TGTGCCAGCAGTTTCAGACAGGACACTGAAGCTTTCTTT CASSFRQDTEAFF
TRBJ1-1 NA TRBV7-9 NA TGTGCCAGCAGCTTAAGGGCGGGGGTGAACACTGAAGCTTTCTTT CASSLRAGVNTEAFF
TRBJ2-1 NA TRBV9 TRBD2 TGTGCCAGCAGCCAGACTAGCGGGAGGGGAAATGAGCAGTTCTTC CASSQTSGRGNEQFF
TRBJ2-5 NA TRBV5-4 TRBD1 TGTGCCAGCAGACCCACAGGGGGGGAGACCCAGTACTTC CASRPTGGETQYF
TRBJ2-2 NA TRBV29-1 NA TGCAGCGTTGAAGCCAGCTTCACCGGGGAGCTGTTTTTT CSVEASFTGELFF
TRBJ1-1 NA TRBV2 NA TGTGCCAGCAGCGCGGGGATACAGGGGAACACTGAAGCTTTCTTT CASSAGIQGNTEAFF